This T cell receptor beta chain was captured by sequencing in a study of T cell repertoires in cytomegalovirus infection. Overall study: CMV epitopes in the study were HLA-C-restricted (recently identified) and HLA-B-restricted (well studied). Signatures in public TCR beta sequences pointed to both CMV infection and matching HLA type.

General observations from the study: CMV carriers having the relevant HLA were flagged by cumulative public TCR beta family frequency.

To note about this clonotype: The antigen is not known.

TCRdb re-called the reads through MiXCR, storing one row per CDR3 protein. The data show hundreds of thousands of distinct CDR3 sequences, about 30% seen once. Trimming took 1 base from V and 4 from J, leaving 16 bases between them. This CDR3 has 16 amino acids. Germline V gene lookup returns CDR1 LGHNA and CDR2 YSLEER. The chain carries TRBV4-3 and TRBJ2-5; possibly TRBD1 or TRBD2 for D (5 bases each). This TCR was sampled from a human donor in good health (CMV status not recorded). Some clones in this sample may be carry-over from other donors' samples. Sample: cultured CD8+ T cells from PBMCs, taken from culture after CMV antigen stimulation. The CDR3 bases are TGCGCCAGCAGCCAAGGATGGTCAGTGGGGACAGAGACCCAGTACTTC. Translating it yields CASSQGWSVGTETQYF.